The clone carrying this TCR beta chain was picked up a small number of times. Antigen specificity is unknown. The record originates from a study of early T cells in non-severe SARS-CoV-2 infection. Study results and caveats: VDJdb matching, biased toward anti-spike CD8 responses, missed private and CD4 specificities.

TCRdb called the 5' RACE reads again in MiXCR, with one record for every CDR3 protein. The sample carries 85,000 to 100,000 distinct CDR3 sequences, less than 15% recorded once. The sequenced sample consisted of whole blood. This TCR derives from an adult who was a healthcare worker with PCR-confirmed SARS-CoV-2 infection or an uninfected control (not recorded which).

The CDR3 DNA follows: TGTGCCAGCAAACCTGGGAGTAACAATGAGCAGTTCTTC. Protein sequence: CASKPGSNNEQFF. The chain combines TRBV28 with TRBJ2-1, with D tentatively TRBD2 (5 bases). Germline V gives CDR1 MDHEN, CDR2 SYDVKM. This CDR3 region has 13 residues. With 7 bases removed from V and 5 bases from J, the gap between germline ends came to 12 bases.